The clone carrying this T cell receptor (beta chain) was recorded at least ten times. The data originate from a study of CD8 T cells in ankylosing spondylitis. Looked up from germline, CDR1 is SGHRS and CDR2 is YFSETQ. Trimming left V 6 bases short and J 1 base short, with 16 bases between. The CDR3 sequence is 15 residues long. One entry per CDR3 protein results from TCRdb running MiXCR on the 5' RACE reads. The sample lists around 150,000 distinct CDR3 sequences; around 6.6% were seen once. The rearrangement uses TRBV5-1 and TRBJ2-5; D perhaps matches TRBD1 (6 bases). This receptor was identified in a female donor with ankylosing spondylitis or in good health (not recorded which). Specimen: blood, either unsorted or a sorted T cell fraction (not recorded which). CDR3 protein: CASKSSPDSQETQYF. The CDR3 DNA is TGCGCCAGCAAGAGTAGCCCGGACAGCCAAGAGACCCAGTACTTC.